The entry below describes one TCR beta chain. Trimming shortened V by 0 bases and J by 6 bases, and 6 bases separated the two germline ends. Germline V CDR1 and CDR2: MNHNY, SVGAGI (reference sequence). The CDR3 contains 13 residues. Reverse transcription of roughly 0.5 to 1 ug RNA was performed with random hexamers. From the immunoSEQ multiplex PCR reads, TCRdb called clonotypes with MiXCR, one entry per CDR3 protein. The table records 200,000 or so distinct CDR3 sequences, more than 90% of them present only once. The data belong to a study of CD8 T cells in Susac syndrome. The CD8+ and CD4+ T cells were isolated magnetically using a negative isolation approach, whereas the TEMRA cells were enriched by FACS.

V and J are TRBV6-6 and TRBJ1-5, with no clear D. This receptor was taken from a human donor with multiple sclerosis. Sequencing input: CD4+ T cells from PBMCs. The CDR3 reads CASSYSAAQPQHF. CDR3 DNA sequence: TGTGCCAGCAGTTACTCGGCGGCTCAGCCCCAGCATTTT.